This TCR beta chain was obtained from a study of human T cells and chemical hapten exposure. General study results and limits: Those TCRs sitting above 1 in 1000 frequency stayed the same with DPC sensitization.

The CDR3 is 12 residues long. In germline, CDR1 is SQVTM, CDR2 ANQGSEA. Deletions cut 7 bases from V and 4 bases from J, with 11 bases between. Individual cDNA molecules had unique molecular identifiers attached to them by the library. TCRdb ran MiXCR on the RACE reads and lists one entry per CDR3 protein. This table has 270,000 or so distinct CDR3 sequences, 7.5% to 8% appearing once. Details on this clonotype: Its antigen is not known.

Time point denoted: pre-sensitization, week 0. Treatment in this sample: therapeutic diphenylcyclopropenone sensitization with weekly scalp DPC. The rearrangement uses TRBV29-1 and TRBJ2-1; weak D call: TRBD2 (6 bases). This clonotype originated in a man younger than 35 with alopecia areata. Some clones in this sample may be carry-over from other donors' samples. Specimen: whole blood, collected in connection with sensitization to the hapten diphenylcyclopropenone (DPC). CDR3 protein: CSAMTSYNEQFF. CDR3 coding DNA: TGCAGCGCCATGACTAGTTACAATGAGCAGTTCTTC.